Presented here are 19 T cell receptor beta chains from one specimen sequenced in a study of tumor-infiltrating lymphocytes in localized non-small cell lung cancer. Using immunoSEQ multiplex PCR, the repertoire was profiled, and TCRdb retains in-frame clones only, with some absent. In the table there are about 15,000 clones, about 84% of which are singletons. What was sequenced was uninvolved lung tissue not adjacent to the tumor. The source is a human donor with non-small cell lung cancer.

The gene calls are TRBV4-1 and TRBJ2-2; D call uncertain. Trimming removed 1 base from V and 2 bases from J, with 5 bases in between. CDR1 is MGHRA and CDR2 is YSYEKL in the germline V gene. This CDR3 contains 14 residues. The CDR3 is CASSQGINTGELFF. Written as DNA, the CDR3 is TGCGCCAGCAGCCAAGGTATAAACACCGGGGAGCTGTTTTTT.

This rearrangement joins TRBV2 to TRBJ2-3, with D possibly being TRBD2 (7 bases). The CDR3 totals 13 residues. Trimming took 2 bases from V and 7 from J, leaving 10 bases between them. The germline gives CDR1 SNHLY, CDR2 FYNNEI. In DNA form, the CDR3 reads TGTGCCAGCAGTGAAAGGGGGGGGAATACGCAGTATTTT. This translates into CASSERGGNTQYF. Full variable domain (outside the CDR3, taken from reference TRBV2 and TRBJ2-3): EPEVTQTPSHQVTQMGQEVILRCVPISNHLYFYWYRQILGQKVEFLVSFYNNEISEKSEIFDDQFSVERPDGSNFTLKIRSTKLEDSAMYFCASSERGGNTQYFGPGTRLTVL.

The V gene is TRBV29-1, the J gene TRBJ2-3; 7 nucleotides align to TRBD1. CDR3 length equals 12 residues. Unmatched junction bases numbered 10, after V lost 8 bases and J lost 8 bases. The germline V gene has CDR1 SQVTM and CDR2 ANQGSEA. The CDR3 here is CSTRSGGVTQYF. The CDR3 coding sequence is TGCAGCACCCGGTCAGGGGGAGTTACGCAGTATTTT.

J is TRBJ2-1 and V is TRBV29-1, with 10 nucleotides matching TRBD2. Unmatched junction bases numbered 13, after V lost 5 bases and J lost 9 bases. Germline V gene data show CDR1 as SQVTM and CDR2 as ANQGSEA. CDR3 length: 15 amino acids. For the CDR3, the DNA is TGCAGCGTTATTTGGGCCCCTCGACTAGCGGGTGAGCAGTTCTTC. This gives the protein CSVIWAPRLAGEQFF.

The count of this clone is one. The chain recombines TRBV10-2 with TRBJ1-2; D not certain. The CDR3 length is 14 residues. The ends were cut back, 2 bases at V and 4 bases at J, with 11 bases in the middle. Germline V gives CDR1 WSHSY, CDR2 SAAADI. CDR3 protein: CASSEDTAFYGYTF. In nucleotides, the CDR3 is TGCGCCAGCAGTGAGGACACAGCCTTCTATGGCTACACCTTC.

This clone turned up a few times. The chain recombines TRBV6-5 with TRBJ1-4, with D unresolved. V was trimmed by 6 bases and J by 4 bases, leaving 12 bases between them. This CDR3 is built from 14 residues. CDR1 MNHEY and CDR2 SVGAGI come from the germline V gene. The CDR3 loop is CASSPSRSNEKLFF. CDR3 nucleotides: TGTGCCAGCAGCCCCTCGAGGAGTAATGAAAAACTGTTTTTT.

This clone is large by share. The rearrangement links TRBV11-2 to TRBJ2-2; weak D call: TRBD2 (6 bases). Per the germline V gene, CDR1 is SGHAT and CDR2 is FQNNGV. The V end lost 4 bases, the J end lost 5 bases, and 8 bases lay between the germline ends. CDR3 length: 13 residues. CDR3 in amino acids: CASSSLATGELFF. The CDR3 nucleotides are TGTGCCAGCAGCTCCCTAGCGACCGGGGAGCTGTTTTTT.

The CDR3 DNA follows: TGCGCCAGCAGCCCTGGACAGGGGGGGAATCAGCCCCAGCATTTT. Amino acid sequence: CASSPGQGGNQPQHF. This chain connects TRBV5-1 to TRBJ1-5; TRBD1 matches at 10 bases. The germline CDR1 and CDR2 sequences are SGHRS and YFSETQ. The CDR3 is made up of 15 amino acids. Trimming removed 4 bases from V and 4 bases from J; junction bases left unmatched: 5.

V is TRBV4-1 and J is TRBJ2-1; D remains ambiguous. There are 14 residues in the CDR3. Germline V gene data show CDR1 as MGHRA and CDR2 as YSYEKL. Trimming stripped 0 bases from V and 4 bases from J, with 7 bases between. In nucleotides, the CDR3 is TGCGCCAGCAGCCAAGATATGGGGTACAATGAGCAGTTCTTC. Its translation: CASSQDMGYNEQFF.

The chain has TRBV2 and TRBJ2-2, with TRBD2 matching 9 bases. From germline, CDR1 is SNHLY and CDR2 FYNNEI. CDR3 length: 16 amino acids. Unmatched junction bases numbered 10, after V lost 7 bases and J lost 4 bases. This CDR3 reads CASNVVGTSPTGELFF. Here the CDR3 DNA reads TGTGCCAGCAATGTGGTTGGGACTAGCCCCACCGGGGAGCTGTTTTTT.

J is TRBJ1-2 and V is TRBV25-1, with a weak D call TRBD1 (5 bases). Trimming cost V 3 bases and J 7 bases, with 18 bases left between them. Germline V gene sequence: CDR1 MGHDK, CDR2 SYGVNS. The CDR3 length is 15 residues. Here the CDR3 reads CASSDGGTPRGGYTF. The CDR3 DNA sequence: TGTGCCAGCAGTGATGGCGGAACCCCTAGGGGTGGCTACACCTTC.

The V call is TRBV27, the J call TRBJ2-7; no reliable D call. The CDR3 spans 16 residues. V was trimmed by 5 bases and J by 3 bases, leaving 20 bases between them. Germline CDR1 is MNHEY and CDR2 is SMNVEV (reference sequence). CDR3 sequence reads: CASSPLGTLGLYEQYF. CDR3 sequence (DNA): TGTGCCAGCAGTCCCCTAGGAACTTTGGGTCTCTACGAGCAGTACTTC.

This clone was picked up a small number of times. The rearrangement uses TRBV5-4 and TRBJ1-2; D is unclear. The ends were cut back, 4 bases at V and 7 bases at J, with 11 bases in the middle. The CDR3 sequence is 12 residues long. Germline V CDR1 and CDR2: SGHNT, YYREEE (reference sequence). In DNA form, the CDR3 reads TGTGCCAGCAGCCCCGGATCGGGTGGCTACACCTTC. Translated, it gives CASSPGSGGYTF. Full variable domain (rest looked up from reference TRBV5-4 and TRBJ1-2): ETGVTQSPTHLIKTRGQQVTLRCSSQSGHNTVSWYQQALGQGPQFIFQYYREEENGRGNFPPRFSGLQFPNYSSELNVNALELDDSALYLCASSPGSGGYTFGSGTRLTVV.

V and J are TRBV7-3 and TRBJ2-2, with 8 bases aligning to TRBD1. Germline V gene data show CDR1 as SGHTA and CDR2 as FQGTGA. With 5 bases clipped from V and 0 bases from J, the junction kept 2 bases outside the gene matches. This CDR3 is built from 15 residues. The CDR3: CASSDRGSNTGELFF. As DNA, the CDR3 is TGTGCCAGCAGCGACAGGGGTTCGAACACCGGGGAGCTGTTTTTT.

The chain uses TRBV6-1 and TRBJ1-2; D uncertain. The CDR3 extends over 14 amino acids. The germline V gene has CDR1 MNHNS and CDR2 SASEGT. CDR3 residues: CAMTPSPGDYGYTF. The CDR3 nucleotides are TGTGCGATGACCCCGTCCCCTGGGGACTATGGCTACACCTTC.

The chain is built from TRBV4-2 and TRBJ2-1; 8 bases align to TRBD2. Per the germline V gene, CDR1 is LGHNA and CDR2 is YNFKEQ. This CDR3 has 18 amino acids. V trimming: 1 base; J trimming: 8 bases; junction bases outside the gene matches: 16. The CDR3 spells CASSQVSAGDTIGDEQFF. The CDR3 DNA is TGTGCCAGCAGCCAAGTATCAGCGGGAGATACGATCGGCGATGAGCAGTTCTTC.

By sample share, this clone is hyperexpanded. The chain uses TRBV11-3 and TRBJ1-2, with a weak D call TRBD1 (5 bases). The CDR3 contains 12 residues. The V end was cut by 3 bases, the J end by 8 bases, with 10 bases between. Germline V gene lookup returns CDR1 SGHNT and CDR2 YENEEA. CDR3 DNA sequence: TGTGCCAGCAGCTTCGCAGGGCGAGGCTACACCTTC. It codes for CASSFAGRGYTF. The entire variable domain, with the rest obtained from reference TRBV11-3 and TRBJ1-2, is as follows: EAGVVQSPRYKIIEKKQPVAFWCNPISGHNTLYWYLQNLGQGPELLIRYENEEAVDDSQLPKDRFSAERLKGVDSTLKIQPAELGDSAVYLCASSFAGRGYTFGSGTRLTVV.

This clone occurred once. The chain carries TRBV10-3 and TRBJ1-5; D not certain. Germline lookup yields CDR1 ENHRY and CDR2 SYGVKD. Trimming pared 9 bases from V and 4 bases from J, leaving 10 bases between. The CDR3 is 12 amino acids. The chain's CDR3 is CAISPNNQPQHF. The CDR3 DNA is TGTGCCATATCCCCTAATAATCAGCCCCAGCATTTT.

This clone appeared once. The chain is built from TRBV15 and TRBJ2-2; 9 bases line up with TRBD1. CDR3 length: 17 amino acids. J was trimmed by 5 bases and V by 2 bases; bases with no gene match: 9. CDR1 is LNHNV, CDR2 YYDKDF, per germline (reference sequence). The CDR3 here is CATSRPPDRGLTGELFF. CDR3 nucleotide sequence: TGTGCCACCAGCAGACCACCGGACAGGGGATTAACCGGGGAGCTGTTTTTT.